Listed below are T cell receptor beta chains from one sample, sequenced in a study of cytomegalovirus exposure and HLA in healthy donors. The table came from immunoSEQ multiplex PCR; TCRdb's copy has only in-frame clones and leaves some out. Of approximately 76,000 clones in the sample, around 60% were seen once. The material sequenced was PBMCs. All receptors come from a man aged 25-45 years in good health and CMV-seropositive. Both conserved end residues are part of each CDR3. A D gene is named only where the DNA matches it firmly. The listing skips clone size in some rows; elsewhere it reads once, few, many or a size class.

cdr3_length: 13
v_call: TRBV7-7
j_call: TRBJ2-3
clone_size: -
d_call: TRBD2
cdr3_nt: TGTGCCAGCAGCCCTAGCGGGGGTGATACGCAGTATTTT
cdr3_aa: CASSPSGGDTQYF

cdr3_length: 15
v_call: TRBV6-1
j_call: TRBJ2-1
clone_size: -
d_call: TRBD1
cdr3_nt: TGTGCCAGCAGAGCAGGGGGCGTGGGATACAATGAGCAGTTCTTC
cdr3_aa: CASRAGGVGYNEQFF

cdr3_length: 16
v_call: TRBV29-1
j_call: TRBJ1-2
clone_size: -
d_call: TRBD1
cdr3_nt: TGCAGCGTTGTCGCAGGGGGCGCAGGTCGGCACTATGGCTACACCTTC
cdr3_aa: CSVVAGGAGRHYGYTF

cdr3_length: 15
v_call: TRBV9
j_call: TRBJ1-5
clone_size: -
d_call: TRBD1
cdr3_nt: TGTGCCAGCAGCGTAGGTGTTGGACAGGGTCAGCCCCAGCATTTT
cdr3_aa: CASSVGVGQGQPQHF

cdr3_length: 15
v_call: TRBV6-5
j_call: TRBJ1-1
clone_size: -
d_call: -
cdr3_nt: TGTGCCAGCAGTAATACAGGGCTGGGGGACACTGAAGCTTTCTTT
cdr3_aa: CASSNTGLGDTEAFF

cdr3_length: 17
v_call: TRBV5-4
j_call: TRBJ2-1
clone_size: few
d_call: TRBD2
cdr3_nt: TGTGCCAGCAGCGCCCAACTAGCGGGAGGTCAAGCGGGGGAGCAGTTCTTC
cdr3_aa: CASSAQLAGGQAGEQFF

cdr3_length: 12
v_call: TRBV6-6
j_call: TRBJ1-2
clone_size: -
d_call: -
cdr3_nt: TGTGCCAGCCTAACTCCGGGCTATGGCTACACCTTC
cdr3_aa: CASLTPGYGYTF

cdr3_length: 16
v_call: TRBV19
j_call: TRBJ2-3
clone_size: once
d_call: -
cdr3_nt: TGTGCCAGTAGTACCTCCGGACTGATTAGCACAGATACGCAGTATTTT
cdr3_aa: CASSTSGLISTDTQYF

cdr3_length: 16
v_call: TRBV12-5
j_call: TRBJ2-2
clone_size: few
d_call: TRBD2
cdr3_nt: TGTGCTAGTGGTTTGGGGGCTAGCGGATCTAGAGGGGAGCTGTTTTTT
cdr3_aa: CASGLGASGSRGELFF

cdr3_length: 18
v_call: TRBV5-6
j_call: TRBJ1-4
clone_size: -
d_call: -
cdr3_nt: TGTGCCAGCAGCTTGCTGGGCTTTCGTCATTCAACTAATGAAAAACTGTTTTTT
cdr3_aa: CASSLLGFRHSTNEKLFF

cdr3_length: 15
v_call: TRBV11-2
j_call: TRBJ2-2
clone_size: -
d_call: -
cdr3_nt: TGTGCCAGCAGCTACCAGATCAGGGTCACCGGGGAGCTGTTTTTT
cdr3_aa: CASSYQIRVTGELFF

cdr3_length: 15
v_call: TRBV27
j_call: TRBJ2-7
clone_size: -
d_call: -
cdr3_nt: TGTGCCAGCACTCTATTTTACAGTAGCTCCTACGAGCAGTACTTC
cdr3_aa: CASTLFYSSSYEQYF

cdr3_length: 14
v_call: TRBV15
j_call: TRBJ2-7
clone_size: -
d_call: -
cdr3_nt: TGTGCCACCAGCAGAGTGGGACAATCCTACGAGCAGTACTTC
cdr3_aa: CATSRVGQSYEQYF

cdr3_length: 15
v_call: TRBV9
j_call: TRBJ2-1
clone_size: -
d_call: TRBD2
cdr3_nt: TGTGCCAGCAGCAGCGCGGGGGGGCCGTACAATGAGCAGTTCTTC
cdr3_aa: CASSSAGGPYNEQFF

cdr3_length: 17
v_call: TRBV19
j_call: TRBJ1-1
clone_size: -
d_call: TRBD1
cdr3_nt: TGTGCCAGTAGTATGAAGGGGGCAGGGAGCTTGAACACTGAAGCTTTCTTT
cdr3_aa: CASSMKGAGSLNTEAFF

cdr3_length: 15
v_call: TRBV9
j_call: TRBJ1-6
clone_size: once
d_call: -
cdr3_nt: TGTGCCAGCAGCGTAGGCAGCTCCTATAATTCACCCCTCCACTTT
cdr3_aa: CASSVGSSYNSPLHF

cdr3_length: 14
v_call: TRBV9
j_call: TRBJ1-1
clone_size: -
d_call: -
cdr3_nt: TGTGCCAGCAGCGTAGCTCAGTGGGCCACTGAAGCTTTCTTT
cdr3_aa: CASSVAQWATEAFF

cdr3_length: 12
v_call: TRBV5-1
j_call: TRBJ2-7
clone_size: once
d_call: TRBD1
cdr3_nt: TGCGCCAGCGGGGACAGTTCCTACGAGCAGTACTTC
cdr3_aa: CASGDSSYEQYF

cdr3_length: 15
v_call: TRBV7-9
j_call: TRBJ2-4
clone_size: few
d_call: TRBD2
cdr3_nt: TGTGCCAGCAGCTCGGGGGGTATAGCCAAAAACATTCAGTACTTC
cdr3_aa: CASSSGGIAKNIQYF

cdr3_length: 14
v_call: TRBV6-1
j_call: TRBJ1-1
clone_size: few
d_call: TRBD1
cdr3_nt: TGTGCCAGCAGTGAGTACAGGGGGAACACTGAAGCTTTCTTT
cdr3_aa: CASSEYRGNTEAFF

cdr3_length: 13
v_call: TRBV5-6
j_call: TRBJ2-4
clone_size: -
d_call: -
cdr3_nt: TGTGCCAGCAGCTCATTGCAGGTTCCAATTCAGTACTTC
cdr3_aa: CASSSLQVPIQYF

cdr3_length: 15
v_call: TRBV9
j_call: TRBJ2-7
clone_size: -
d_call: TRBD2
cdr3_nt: TGTGCCAGCAGCCCTAGCGGTTATGTCTCCTACGAGCAGTACTTC
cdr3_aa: CASSPSGYVSYEQYF

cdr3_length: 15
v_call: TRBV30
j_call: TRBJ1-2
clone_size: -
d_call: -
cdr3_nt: TGTGCCTGGGGCCCTTCGAGCCGGGGGGCAGGTGGCTACACCTTC
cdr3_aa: CAWGPSSRGAGGYTF

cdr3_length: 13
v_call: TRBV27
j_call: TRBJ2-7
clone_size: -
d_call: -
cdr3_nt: TGTGCCAGCAGTTCAGGGGACTACTACGAGCAGTACTTC
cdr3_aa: CASSSGDYYEQYF

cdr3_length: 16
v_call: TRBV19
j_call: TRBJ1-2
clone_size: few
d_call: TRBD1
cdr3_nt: TGTGCCAGTAGTACCTCTAAGGGACAGGGGGCTCAGGGCTACACCTTC
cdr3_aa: CASSTSKGQGAQGYTF

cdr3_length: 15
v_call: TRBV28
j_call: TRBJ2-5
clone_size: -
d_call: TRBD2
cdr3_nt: TGTGCCAGCAGCAAAGGAGAGCGGGGGGCGGAGACCCAGTACTTC
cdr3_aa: CASSKGERGAETQYF

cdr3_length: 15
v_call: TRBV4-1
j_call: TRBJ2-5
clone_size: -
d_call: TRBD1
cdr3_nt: TGCGCCAGCAGCCCCAGACAGGGGGAACGAGAGACCCAGTACTTC
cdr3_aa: CASSPRQGERETQYF

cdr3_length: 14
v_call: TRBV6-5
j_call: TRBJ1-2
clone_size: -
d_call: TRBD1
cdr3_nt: TGTGCCAGCAGTTACGCCGGACAGGGATATGGCTACACCTTC
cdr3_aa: CASSYAGQGYGYTF

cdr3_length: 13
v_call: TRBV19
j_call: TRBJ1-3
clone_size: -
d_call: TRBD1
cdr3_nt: TGTGCCGGATGGGACAGCTCTGGAAACACCATATATTTT
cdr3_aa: CAGWDSSGNTIYF

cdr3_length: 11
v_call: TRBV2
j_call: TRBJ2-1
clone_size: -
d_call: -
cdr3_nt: TGTGCCAGCGTATCCTACAATGAGCAGTTCTTC
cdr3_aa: CASVSYNEQFF

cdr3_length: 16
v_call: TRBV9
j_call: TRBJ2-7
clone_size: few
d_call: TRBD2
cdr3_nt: TGTGCCAGCAGCGCACAGGGTCTAGCGGGGAGCTACGAGCAGTACTTC
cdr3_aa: CASSAQGLAGSYEQYF

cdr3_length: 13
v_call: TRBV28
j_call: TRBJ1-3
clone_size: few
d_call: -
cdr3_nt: TGTGCCTCACCGAACAGGGCTGGAAACACCATATATTTT
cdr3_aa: CASPNRAGNTIYF

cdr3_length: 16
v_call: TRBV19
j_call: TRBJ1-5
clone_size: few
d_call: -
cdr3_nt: TGTGCCAGTAGTATCGAGGGTTGGAGGGTGGGACAGCCCCAGCATTTT
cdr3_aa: CASSIEGWRVGQPQHF

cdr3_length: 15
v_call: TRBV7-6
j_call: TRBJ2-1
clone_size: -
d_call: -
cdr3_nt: TGTGCCAGCAGCTCCTCAGTCGAGCGGGTGCTGGGGCAGTTCTTC
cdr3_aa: CASSSSVERVLGQFF

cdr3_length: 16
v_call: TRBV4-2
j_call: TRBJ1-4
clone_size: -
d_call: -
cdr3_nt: TGTGCCAGCAGCCAAGGCACAGCGTCTGCGGGGGAAAAACTGTTTTTT
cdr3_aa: CASSQGTASAGEKLFF

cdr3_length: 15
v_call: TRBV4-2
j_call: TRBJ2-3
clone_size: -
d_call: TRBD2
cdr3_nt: TGTGCCAGCAGACCCCTAGCGGGAGTGCTATCTACGCAGTATTTT
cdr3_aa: CASRPLAGVLSTQYF

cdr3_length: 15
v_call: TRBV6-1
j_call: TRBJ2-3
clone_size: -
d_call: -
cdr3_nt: TGTGCCAGCAGAGTTCAGGGCGGCAGCACAGATACGCAGTATTTT
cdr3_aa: CASRVQGGSTDTQYF

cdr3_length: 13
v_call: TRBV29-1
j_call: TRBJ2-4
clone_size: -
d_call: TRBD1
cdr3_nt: TGCAGCGTAGATGCCACAGGGGTGGACATTCAGTACTTC
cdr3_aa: CSVDATGVDIQYF

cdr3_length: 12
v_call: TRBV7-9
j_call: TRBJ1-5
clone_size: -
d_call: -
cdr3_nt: TGTGCCAGCAGCGGGACTGATCAGCCCCAGCATTTT
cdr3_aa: CASSGTDQPQHF

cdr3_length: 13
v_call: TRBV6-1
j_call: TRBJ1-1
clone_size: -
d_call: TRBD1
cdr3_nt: TGTGCCAGCAGTCCCGGGACAGGGACTGAAGCTTTCTTT
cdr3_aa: CASSPGTGTEAFF

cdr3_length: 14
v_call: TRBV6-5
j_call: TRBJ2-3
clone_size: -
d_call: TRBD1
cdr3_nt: TGTGCCAGCAATGACAGGGGTGGCACAGATACGCAGTATTTT
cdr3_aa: CASNDRGGTDTQYF

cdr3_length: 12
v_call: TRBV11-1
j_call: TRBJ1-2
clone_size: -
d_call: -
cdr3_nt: TGTGCCAGCAGCTTTTTGGGAGGTGGCTACACCTTC
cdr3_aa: CASSFLGGGYTF

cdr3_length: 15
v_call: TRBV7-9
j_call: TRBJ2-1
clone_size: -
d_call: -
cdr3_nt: -
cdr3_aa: CASSSWGQGNAPVFF